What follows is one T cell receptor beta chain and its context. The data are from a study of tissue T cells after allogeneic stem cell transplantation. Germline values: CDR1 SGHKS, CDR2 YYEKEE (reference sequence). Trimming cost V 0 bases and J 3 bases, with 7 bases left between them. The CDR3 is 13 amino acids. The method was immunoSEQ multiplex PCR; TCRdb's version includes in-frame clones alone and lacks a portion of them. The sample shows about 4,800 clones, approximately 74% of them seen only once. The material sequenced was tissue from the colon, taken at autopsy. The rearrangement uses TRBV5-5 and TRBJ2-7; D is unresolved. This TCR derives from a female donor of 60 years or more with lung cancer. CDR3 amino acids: CASSLDTIYEQYF. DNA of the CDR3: TGTGCCAGCAGCTTGGACACTATCTACGAGCAGTACTTC.